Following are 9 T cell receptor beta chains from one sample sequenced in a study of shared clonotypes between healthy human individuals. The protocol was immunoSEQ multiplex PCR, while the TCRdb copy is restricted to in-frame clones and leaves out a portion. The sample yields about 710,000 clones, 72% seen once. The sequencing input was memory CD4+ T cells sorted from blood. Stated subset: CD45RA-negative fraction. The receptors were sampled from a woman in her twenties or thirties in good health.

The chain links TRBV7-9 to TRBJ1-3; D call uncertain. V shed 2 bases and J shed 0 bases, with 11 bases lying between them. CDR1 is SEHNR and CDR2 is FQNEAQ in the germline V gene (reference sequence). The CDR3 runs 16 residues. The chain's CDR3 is CASSLSTDSSGNTIYF. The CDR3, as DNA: TGTGCCAGCAGCTTAAGTACAGACTCCTCTGGAAACACCATATATTTT.

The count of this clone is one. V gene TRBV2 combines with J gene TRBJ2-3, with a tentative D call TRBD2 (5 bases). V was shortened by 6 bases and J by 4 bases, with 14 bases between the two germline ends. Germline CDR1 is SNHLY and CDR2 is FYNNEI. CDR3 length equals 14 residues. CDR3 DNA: TGTGCCAGCAGCGGGATCTGGGCCTCAGATACGCAGTATTTT. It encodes CASSGIWASDTQYF.

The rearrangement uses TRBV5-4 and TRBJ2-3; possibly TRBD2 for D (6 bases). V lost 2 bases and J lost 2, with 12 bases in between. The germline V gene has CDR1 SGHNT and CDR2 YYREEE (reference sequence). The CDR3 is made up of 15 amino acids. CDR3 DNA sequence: TGTGCCAGCAGCTTTGAAGCGGGCGCCACAGATACGCAGTATTTT. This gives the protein CASSFEAGATDTQYF.

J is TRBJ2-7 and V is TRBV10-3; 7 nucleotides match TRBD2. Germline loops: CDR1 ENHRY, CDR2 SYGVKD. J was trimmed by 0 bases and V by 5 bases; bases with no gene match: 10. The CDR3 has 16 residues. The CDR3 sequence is CAISPFSGFSSYEQYF. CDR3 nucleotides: TGTGCCATCAGTCCGTTTAGCGGGTTTAGCTCCTACGAGCAGTACTTC.

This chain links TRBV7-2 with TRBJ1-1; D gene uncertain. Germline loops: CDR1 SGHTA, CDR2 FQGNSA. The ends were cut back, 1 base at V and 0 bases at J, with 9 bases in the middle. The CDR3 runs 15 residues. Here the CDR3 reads CASSLDPKVNTEAFF. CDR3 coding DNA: TGTGCCAGCAGCTTAGATCCGAAGGTGAACACTGAAGCTTTCTTT.

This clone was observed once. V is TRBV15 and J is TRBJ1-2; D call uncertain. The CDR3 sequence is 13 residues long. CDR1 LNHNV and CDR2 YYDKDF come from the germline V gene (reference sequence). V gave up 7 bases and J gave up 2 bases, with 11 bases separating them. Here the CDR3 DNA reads TGTGCCACCACCCCCAGCTCCAACTATGGCTACACCTTC. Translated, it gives CATTPSSNYGYTF.

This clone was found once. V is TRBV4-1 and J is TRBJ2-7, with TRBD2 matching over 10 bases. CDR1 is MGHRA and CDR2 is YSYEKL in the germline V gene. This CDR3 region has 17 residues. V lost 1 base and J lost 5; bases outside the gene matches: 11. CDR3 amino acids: CASSQGPPSGRPHEQYF. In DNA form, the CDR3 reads TGCGCCAGCAGCCAAGGCCCCCCTAGCGGGAGACCCCACGAGCAGTACTTC.

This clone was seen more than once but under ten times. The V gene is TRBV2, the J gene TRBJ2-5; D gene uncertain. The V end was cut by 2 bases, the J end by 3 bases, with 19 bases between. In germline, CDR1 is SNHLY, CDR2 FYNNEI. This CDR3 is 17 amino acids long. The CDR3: CASSEWWRPLQKETQYF. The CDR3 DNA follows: TGTGCCAGCAGTGAATGGTGGCGGCCACTCCAAAAAGAGACCCAGTACTTC.

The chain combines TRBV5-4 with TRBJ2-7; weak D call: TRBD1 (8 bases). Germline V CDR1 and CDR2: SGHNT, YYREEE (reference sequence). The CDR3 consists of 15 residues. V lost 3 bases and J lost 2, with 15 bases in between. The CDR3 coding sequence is TGTGCCAGCAGCTCCGGGACAGGACTAGCCTACGAGCAGTACTTC. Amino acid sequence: CASSSGTGLAYEQYF.